This T cell receptor beta chain emerged from a study of technical replicates of blood from a handful of donors. Germline loops: CDR1 SEHNR, CDR2 FQNEAQ (reference sequence). This CDR3 has 16 amino acids. Germline trimming cut 3 bases from V and 5 bases from J; bases unmatched to any gene: 6. Assay: immunoSEQ multiplex PCR; the TCRdb copy retains only in-frame clones and omits some. The table shows 55,000 to 75,000 clones, with 90% to 95% occurring only once. The chain joins TRBV7-9 to TRBJ2-2; TRBD2 matches 10 bases. This TCR came from a human donor in good health. Some clones in this sample may be carry-over from other donors' samples. The source material was PBMCs. The CDR3 DNA reads TGTGCCAGCAGCTTCTCAAGCGGGAGGGGAACCGGGGAGCTGTTTTTT. Translating it yields CASSFSSGRGTGELFF. Looking up the rest from reference TRBV7-9 and TRBJ2-2 gives the full variable domain: DTGVSQNPRHKITKRGQNVTFRCDPISEHNRLYWYRQTLGQGPEFLTYFQNEAQLEKSRLLSDRFSAERPKGSFSTLEIQRTEQGDSAMYLCASSFSSGRGTGELFFGEGSRLTVL.